This T cell receptor (beta chain) is from a study of cytomegalovirus exposure and HLA in healthy donors. PCR primers comprised 60 Vbeta and 13 Jbeta primers. Here immunoSEQ multiplex PCR was the method, and the copy in TCRdb shows in-frame clones only, minus some. Of about 140,000 clones listed, around 75% are singletons. Germline-derived CDR1 and CDR2 are MNHNY and SVGAGI (reference sequence). The V gene end was trimmed by 8 bases and the J gene end by 2 bases; junction bases not matched to a gene: 5. This CDR3 comprises 14 residues. This receptor was obtained from a woman aged 25 to 39 in good health and CMV-seronegative. The sample was PBMCs. This chain connects TRBV6-6 to TRBJ2-2; 7 bases map to TRBD1. CDR3 sequence: CASGRQGNTGELFF. CDR3 bases: TGTGCCAGCGGACGACAGGGCAACACCGGGGAGCTGTTTTTT.